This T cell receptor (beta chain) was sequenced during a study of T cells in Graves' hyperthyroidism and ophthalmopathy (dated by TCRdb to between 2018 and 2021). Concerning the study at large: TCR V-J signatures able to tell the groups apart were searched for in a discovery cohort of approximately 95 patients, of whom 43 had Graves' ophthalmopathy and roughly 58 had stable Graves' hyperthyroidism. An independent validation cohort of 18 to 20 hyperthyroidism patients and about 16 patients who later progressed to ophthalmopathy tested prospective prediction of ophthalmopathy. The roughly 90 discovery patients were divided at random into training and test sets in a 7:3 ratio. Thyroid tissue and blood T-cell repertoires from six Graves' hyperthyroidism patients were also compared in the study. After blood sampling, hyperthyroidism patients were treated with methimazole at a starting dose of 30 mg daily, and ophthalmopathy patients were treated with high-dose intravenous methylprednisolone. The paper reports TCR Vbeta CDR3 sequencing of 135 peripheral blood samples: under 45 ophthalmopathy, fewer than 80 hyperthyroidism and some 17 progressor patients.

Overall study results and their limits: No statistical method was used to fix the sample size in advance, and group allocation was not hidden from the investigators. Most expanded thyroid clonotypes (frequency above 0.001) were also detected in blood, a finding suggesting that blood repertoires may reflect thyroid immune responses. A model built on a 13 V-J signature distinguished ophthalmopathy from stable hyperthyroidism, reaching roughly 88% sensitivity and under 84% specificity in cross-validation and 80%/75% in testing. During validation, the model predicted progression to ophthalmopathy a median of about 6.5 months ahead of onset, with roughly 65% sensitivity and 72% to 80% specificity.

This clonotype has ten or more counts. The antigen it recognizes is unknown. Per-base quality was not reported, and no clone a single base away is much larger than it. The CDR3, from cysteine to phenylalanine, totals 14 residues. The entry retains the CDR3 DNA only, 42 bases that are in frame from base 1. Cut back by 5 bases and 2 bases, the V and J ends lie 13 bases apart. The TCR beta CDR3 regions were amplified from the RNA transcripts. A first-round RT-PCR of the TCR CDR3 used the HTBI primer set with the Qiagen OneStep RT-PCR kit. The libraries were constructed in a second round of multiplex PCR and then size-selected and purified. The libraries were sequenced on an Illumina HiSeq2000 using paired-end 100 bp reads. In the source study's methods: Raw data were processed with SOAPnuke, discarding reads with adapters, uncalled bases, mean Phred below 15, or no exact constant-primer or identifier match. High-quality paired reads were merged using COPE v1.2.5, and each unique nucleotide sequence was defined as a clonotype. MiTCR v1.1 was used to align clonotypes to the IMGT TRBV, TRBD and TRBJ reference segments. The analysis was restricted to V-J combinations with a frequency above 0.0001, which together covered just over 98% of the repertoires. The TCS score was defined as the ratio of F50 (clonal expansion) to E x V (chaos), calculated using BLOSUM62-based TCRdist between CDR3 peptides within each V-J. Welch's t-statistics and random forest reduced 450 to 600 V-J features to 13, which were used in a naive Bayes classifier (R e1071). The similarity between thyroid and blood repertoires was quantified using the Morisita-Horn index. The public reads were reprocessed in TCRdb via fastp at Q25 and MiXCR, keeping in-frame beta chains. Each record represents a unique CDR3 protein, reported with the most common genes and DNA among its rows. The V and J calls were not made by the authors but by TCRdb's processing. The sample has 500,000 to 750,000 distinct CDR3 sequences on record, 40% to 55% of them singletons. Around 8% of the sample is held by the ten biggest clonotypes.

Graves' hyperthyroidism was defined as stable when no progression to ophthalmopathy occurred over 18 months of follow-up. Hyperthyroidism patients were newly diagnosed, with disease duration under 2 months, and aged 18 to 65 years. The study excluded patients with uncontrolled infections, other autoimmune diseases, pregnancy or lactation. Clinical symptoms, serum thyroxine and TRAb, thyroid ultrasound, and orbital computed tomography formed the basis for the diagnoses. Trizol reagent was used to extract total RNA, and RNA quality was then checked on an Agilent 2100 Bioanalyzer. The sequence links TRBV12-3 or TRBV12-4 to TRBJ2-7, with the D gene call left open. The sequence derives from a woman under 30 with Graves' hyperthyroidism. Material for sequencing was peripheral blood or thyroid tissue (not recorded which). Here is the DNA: TGTGCCAGCAGTATTCAAGATATTCCCTACGAGCAGTACTTC. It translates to CASSIQDIPYEQYF.